This T cell receptor (beta chain) was recorded in a study of blood T cell repertoires in COVID-19. The wider study: Acute and convalescent COVID-19 samples came from the United States, Italy and Spain.

Libraries were prepared by immunoSEQ multiplex PCR; TCRdb keeps only in-frame clonotypes and omits some of them. The sample lists around 80,000 clones; more than 80% were seen once. The sequence was obtained from a woman aged 80 or older with acute or convalescent COVID-19. Sequencing input: peripheral blood.

In DNA, the CDR3 is TGTGCCAGCAGGAGACAGGGAAGAGGTCAGCCCCAGCATTTT. It specifies CASRRQGRGQPQHF. The chain uses TRBV28 and TRBJ1-5, with 7 positions matching TRBD1. The ends lost 6 bases at V and 6 bases at J; junction bases unmatched: 8. Per germline, CDR1 MDHEN and CDR2 SYDVKM. CDR3 length: 14 residues.